These T cell receptor beta chains were read from a single sample in a study of shared clonotypes between healthy human individuals. The protocol was immunoSEQ multiplex PCR, while the TCRdb copy is restricted to in-frame clones and leaves out a portion. The data show approximately 2,000,000 clones, 80% to 95% seen once. Sequenced: naive CD8+ T cells from PBMCs. These receptors were taken from a man between 18 and 29 years old in good health. Some clones in this sample may be carry-over from other donors' samples. The CDR3 runs from the conserved cysteine through the conserved F or W. Each record gives: clone size, V gene, J gene, D gene, CDR3 DNA, CDR3 protein. D genes are given only for firm matches. The listing skips clone size in some rows; elsewhere it reads once, few, many or a size class.

>-|TRBV2|TRBJ2-6|TRBD2
TGTGCCAGCAATGGCGGGAGTCGGGCTGGGGCCAACGTCCTGACTTTC
CASNGGSRAGANVLTF
>-|TRBV6-1|TRBJ1-2|-
TGTGCCAGCAGTGAAGGGGTAGGTGGACCGGCGGGCTATGGCTACACCTTC
CASSEGVGGPAGYGYTF
>-|TRBV11-2|TRBJ2-1|-
TGTGCCAGCAGCTTAGGGTTTGAGCAGTTCTTC
CASSLGFEQFF
>-|TRBV30|TRBJ2-7|TRBD2
TGTGCCTGGGGCCCGGGCGGGAGGGCCTTTTACGAGCAGTACTTC
CAWGPGGRAFYEQYF
>-|TRBV4-2|TRBJ2-1|TRBD1
TGTGCCAGCAGCCAACCCCCTCCGGACAGGTTTCCCTACAATGAGCAGTTCTTC
CASSQPPPDRFPYNEQFF
>once|TRBV15|TRBJ2-1|TRBD2
TGTGCCACCAGCAGAGACCCGACCCGACTAGCGGCCATCAACGAGCAGTTCTTC
CATSRDPTRLAAINEQFF
>-|TRBV5-4|TRBJ2-7|-
TGTGCCAGCAGCTTGGGGCGGTCCTACGAGCAGTACTTC
CASSLGRSYEQYF
>-|TRBV27|TRBJ2-3|-
TGTGCCAGCAGTTTCTACCAGGGGACAGATACGCAGTATTTT
CASSFYQGTDTQYF
>-|TRBV27|TRBJ2-7|-
TGTGCCAGCAGTTTACAGAGCCAAGGTTACGAGCAGTACTTC
CASSLQSQGYEQYF
>-|TRBV28|TRBJ2-6|-
TGTGCCAGCAGCTCCCCAAAGCTGGAGGGGGCCAACGTCCTGACTTTC
CASSSPKLEGANVLTF
>-|TRBV4-1|TRBJ2-1|-
TGCGCCAGCAGCCAAGTGACTTGGGGGAATGAGCAGTTCTTC
CASSQVTWGNEQFF
>-|TRBV10-2|TRBJ2-7|TRBD1
TGCGCCAGCAGCCGACAGGGGGGAAAGGACGAGCAGTACTTC
CASSRQGGKDEQYF
>-|TRBV28|TRBJ1-1|TRBD1
TGTGCCAGCAGTTTTTACGAGGGGGCGACAGCTTTCTTT
CASSFYEGATAFF
>-|TRBV9|TRBJ2-5|TRBD1
TGTGCCAGCAGCGCAGGGGGACAGGGGGCCAGGGAGACCCAGTACTTC
CASSAGGQGARETQYF
>few|TRBV28|TRBJ1-5|TRBD1
TGTGCCAGCAGTTTGGGGGACAGGGCTCGGCCCCAGCATTTT
CASSLGDRARPQHF
>-|TRBV28|TRBJ2-2|TRBD1
TGTGCCAGCAGTTTCGGGAGGCGGGACAGGGTCCTGGCCGGGGAGCTGTTTTTT
CASSFGRRDRVLAGELFF